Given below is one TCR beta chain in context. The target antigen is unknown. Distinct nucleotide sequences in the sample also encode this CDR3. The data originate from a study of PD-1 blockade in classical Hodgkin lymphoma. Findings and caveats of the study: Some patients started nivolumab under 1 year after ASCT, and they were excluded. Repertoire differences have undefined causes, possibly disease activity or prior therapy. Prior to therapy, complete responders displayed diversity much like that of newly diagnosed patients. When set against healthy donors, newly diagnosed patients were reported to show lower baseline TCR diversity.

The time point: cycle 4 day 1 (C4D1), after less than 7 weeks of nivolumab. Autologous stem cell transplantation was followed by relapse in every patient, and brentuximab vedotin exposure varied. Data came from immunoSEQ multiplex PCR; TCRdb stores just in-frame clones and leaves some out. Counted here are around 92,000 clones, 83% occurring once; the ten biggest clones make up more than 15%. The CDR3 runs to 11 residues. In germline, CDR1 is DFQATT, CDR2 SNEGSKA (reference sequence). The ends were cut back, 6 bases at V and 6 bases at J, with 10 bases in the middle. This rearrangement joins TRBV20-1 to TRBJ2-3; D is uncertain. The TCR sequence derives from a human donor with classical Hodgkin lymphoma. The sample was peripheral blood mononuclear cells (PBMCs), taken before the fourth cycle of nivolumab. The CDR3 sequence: CSAKKADTQYF. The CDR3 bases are TGCAGTGCCAAAAAGGCGGATACGCAGTATTTT.